These 23 T cell receptor beta chains came from one sample sequenced in a study of blood T cell repertoires in COVID-19. Here immunoSEQ multiplex PCR was the method, and the copy in TCRdb shows in-frame clones only, minus some. Among some 190,000 clones listed, 84% were seen once. The source material was PBMCs or T cells enriched from blood (not recorded which). The source is a woman aged 25 to 45 who had been exposed to COVID-19.

The chain is built from TRBV7-9 and TRBJ1-2; D ambiguous. Trimming cost V 5 bases and J 0 bases, with 10 bases left between them. The CDR3 loop spans 14 amino acids. Germline V gives CDR1 SEHNR, CDR2 FQNEAQ (reference sequence). In nucleotides, the CDR3 is TGTGCCAGCAGCGCCGGGGTGTCTAACTATGGCTACACCTTC. Translation gives CASSAGVSNYGYTF.

V gene TRBV19 combines with J gene TRBJ2-7; 8 positions agree with TRBD1. V was clipped by 6 bases and J by 1 base; unmatched bases: 8. This CDR3 has 15 amino acids. Germline values: CDR1 LNHDA, CDR2 SQIVND (reference sequence). The CDR3 DNA is TGTGCCAGTAGCCTAGACAGGGGACTTTCCTACGAGCAGTACTTC. Translated, it gives CASSLDRGLSYEQYF.

This chain joins TRBV27 and TRBJ2-7, with 7 bases fitting TRBD2. The CDR3 loop spans 16 amino acids. V dropped 5 bases and J dropped 5; count of bases not matched to a gene: 15. Germline CDR1 reads MNHEY; CDR2 reads SMNVEV (reference sequence). DNA for the CDR3: TGTGCCAGCAGTCGCCTTGGGGGGGGTGGTATCCACGAGCAGTACTTC. Encoded protein: CASSRLGGGGIHEQYF.

The CDR3 sequence is CASSVGRGTQPQHF. In DNA, the CDR3 is TGTGCCAGCAGCGTGGGAAGGGGTACTCAGCCCCAGCATTTT. The chain couples TRBV9 to TRBJ1-5, with a possible D match to TRBD1 (5 bases). Germline loops: CDR1 SGDLS, CDR2 YYNGEE. This CDR3 region has 14 residues. V shed 2 bases and J shed 6 bases, with 12 bases lying between them.

This chain connects TRBV5-1 to TRBJ1-6; no clear D gene. Looked up from germline, CDR1 is SGHRS and CDR2 is YFSETQ. V lost 1 base to trimming and J lost 7 bases, with 12 bases between them. CDR3 length: 15 residues. The CDR3 nucleotides read TGCGCCAGCAGCTTGTCCGGGGTCGGGAATTCACCCCTCCACTTT. Its translation: CASSLSGVGNSPLHF.

This clone has just one count. The chain's CDR3 is CASSVREFFYNEQFF. CDR3 in DNA: TGTGCCAGTAGTGTTAGGGAGTTCTTTTACAATGAGCAGTTCTTC. V gene TRBV19 combines with J gene TRBJ2-1; TRBD2 is a possible D gene (5 bases). Trimming cost V 5 bases and J 4 bases, with 15 bases left between them. The CDR3 consists of 15 residues. Germline CDR1 is LNHDA and CDR2 is SQIVND (reference sequence). Looking up the rest from reference TRBV19 and TRBJ2-1 gives the full variable domain: DGGITQSPKYLFRKEGQNVTLSCEQNLNHDAMYWYRQDPGQGLRLIYYSQIVNDFQKGDIAEGYSVSREKKESFPLTVTSAQKNPTAFYLCASSVREFFYNEQFFGPGTRLTVL.

The V and J genes are TRBV27 and TRBJ2-3; possibly TRBD1 for D (6 bases). The germline CDR1 and CDR2 sequences are MNHEY and SMNVEV (reference sequence). V shed 4 bases and J shed 0 bases, with 11 bases lying between them. This CDR3 contains 15 residues. This chain's CDR3 is CASSWKGGSTDTQYF. In DNA form, the CDR3 reads TGTGCCAGCAGTTGGAAAGGGGGTAGCACAGATACGCAGTATTTT.

As concerns this clone: Distinct nucleotide sequences in the sample also encode this CDR3. V gene TRBV4-1 combines with J gene TRBJ1-2, with D possibly TRBD1 on 5 matching bases. With 0 bases removed from V and 5 bases from J, the gap between germline ends came to 7 bases. The CDR3 runs to 13 residues. From germline, CDR1 is MGHRA and CDR2 YSYEKL. The CDR3 sequence is CASSQEQGYGYTF. The CDR3 DNA follows: TGCGCCAGCAGCCAAGAGCAGGGTTATGGCTACACCTTC.

The sample holds many counts of this clone. As DNA, the CDR3 is TGCAGCGTAACCAGGGCCACTGAAGCTTTCTTT. This sequence encodes CSVTRATEAFF. V is TRBV29-1 and J is TRBJ1-1, with D perhaps matching TRBD1 (5 bases). Germline CDR1 SQVTM, CDR2 ANQGSEA. The length of the CDR3 is 11 residues. V gave up 6 bases and J gave up 4 bases, with 9 bases separating them.

V is TRBV3-1 (or the pseudogene TRBV3-2) and J is TRBJ1-2; 9 positions match TRBD1. The CDR3 has 14 residues. Germline V lookup: CDR1 LGHDT, CDR2 YNNKEL (reference sequence). V trimming: 4 bases; J trimming: 6 bases; junction bases outside the gene matches: 6. CDR3 region: CASSPRDRADGYTF. The CDR3 DNA reads as TGTGCCAGCAGCCCCCGGGACAGGGCTGATGGCTACACCTTC.

The J gene is TRBJ2-7, the V gene TRBV7-2; no definite D call. Between the trimmed V and J ends, which lost 2 bases and 3 bases, there was a span of 8 bases. The CDR3 runs 13 residues. Germline V gene sequence: CDR1 SGHTA, CDR2 FQGNSA. The CDR3 DNA is TGTGCCAGCAGCTTAACGGTCCTCTACGAGCAGTACTTC. It specifies CASSLTVLYEQYF.

This chain joins TRBV12-5 and TRBJ2-1; D is unresolved. There are 14 residues in the CDR3. Germline V CDR1 and CDR2: LGHNT, FRNRAP. The ends were cut back, 5 bases at V and 2 bases at J, with 10 bases in the middle. CDR3 coding DNA: TGTGCTAGTGGTGGTGAGCTCACCTACAATGAGCAGTTCTTC. This encodes CASGGELTYNEQFF.

This chain uses TRBV7-9 with TRBJ1-2; 9 nucleotides match TRBD1. V lost 5 bases, J lost 10 bases, and 8 bases stayed unmatched. This CDR3 comprises 13 residues. In germline, CDR1 is SEHNR, CDR2 FQNEAQ (reference sequence). CDR3 amino acids: CASSPPGQGVYTF. CDR3 bases: TGTGCCAGCAGCCCTCCGGGACAGGGTGTCTACACCTTC.

This clone was seen just once. The V gene is TRBV11-3, the J gene TRBJ1-1; no clear D. Germline-derived CDR1 and CDR2 are SGHNT and YENEEA. The length of the CDR3 is 14 residues. V shed 1 base and J shed 4 bases, with 10 bases lying between them. The CDR3 reads CASSLGRWSTEAFF. Here the CDR3 DNA reads TGTGCCAGCAGCTTAGGCCGATGGAGCACTGAAGCTTTCTTT.

The CDR3 here is CASSRTGEKLFF. The CDR3 DNA reads TGCGCCAGCAGCCGGACAGGGGAAAAACTGTTTTTT. The gene calls are TRBV4-1 and TRBJ1-4; 8 positions agree with TRBD1. V gave up 4 bases and J gave up 8 bases; unmatched junction bases: 0. From germline, CDR1 is MGHRA and CDR2 YSYEKL. CDR3 size: 12 residues.

In the case of this clone: At one end, the junction sequence differs from germline, possibly due to a read error. CDR3 in amino acids: CASSPGTGPYAQYF. In DNA form, the CDR3 reads TGTGCCAGTAGTCCCGGGACAGGTCCCTACGCGCAGTACTTC. The chain couples TRBV19 to TRBJ2-7; 8 positions match TRBD1. CDR1 and CDR2 (germline): LNHDA, SQIVND (reference sequence). The CDR3 covers 14 residues.

Only a few counts were recorded for this clone. The V gene is TRBV19, the J gene TRBJ1-5; 9 bases align to TRBD1. Germline CDR1 is LNHDA and CDR2 is SQIVND (reference sequence). With 5 bases clipped from V and 7 bases from J, the junction kept 9 bases outside the gene matches. CDR3 length: 15 amino acids. The CDR3 DNA reads as TGTGCCAGTAGTCCAGCACAGGGGGCTTGGCAGCCCCAGCATTTT. It codes for CASSPAQGAWQPQHF.

This clone appeared once. The chain is built from TRBV6-2 or TRBV6-3 and TRBJ1-2; no definite D call. The CDR3 has 16 amino acids. Trimming left V 1 base short and J 5 bases short, with 17 bases between. CDR1 and CDR2 from the germline V gene are MNHEY and SVGEGT. CDR3 bases: TGTGCCAGCAGTTACTTAGGGCGGGCACCGCATTATGGCTACACCTTC. Protein product: CASSYLGRAPHYGYTF.

This chain links TRBV4-1 with TRBJ1-5, with unresolved D. V lost 4 bases and J 0 bases, leaving 10 bases between the germline ends. Germline V gene sequence: CDR1 MGHRA, CDR2 YSYEKL. This CDR3 comprises 15 residues. The CDR3 loop reads CASSPYRDSNQPQHF. CDR3 sequence (DNA): TGCGCCAGCAGCCCGTACAGAGATAGCAATCAGCCCCAGCATTTT.

The V and J genes are TRBV27 and TRBJ2-5, with TRBD2 matching over 10 bases. V lost 0 bases and J lost 6; bases outside the gene matches: 7. Germline CDR1 is MNHEY and CDR2 is SMNVEV (reference sequence). The CDR3 length is 16 residues. The CDR3 sequence is CASSLSVASGGKTQYF. The CDR3 bases are TGTGCCAGCAGTTTATCGGTGGCTAGCGGGGGTAAGACCCAGTACTTC.

The V and J genes are TRBV5-6 and TRBJ2-7; D may be TRBD1 (6 bases). V was trimmed by 0 bases and J by 1 base, leaving 8 bases between them. CDR1 SGHDT and CDR2 YYEEEE come from the germline V gene. The CDR3 covers 14 residues. CDR3: CASSLAGDSYEQYF. The CDR3 DNA sequence: TGTGCCAGCAGCTTGGCAGGGGATTCCTACGAGCAGTACTTC.

V usage is TRBV6-6 and J usage is TRBJ2-1; TRBD1 aligns across 8 bases. Germline V gives CDR1 MNHNY, CDR2 SVGAGI (reference sequence). The CDR3 totals 16 residues. J gave up 4 bases and V 0 bases, and 5 bases lay outside the gene matches. CDR3 coding DNA: TGTGCCAGCAGTTACTCGGGGGACAGGCAATACAATGAGCAGTTCTTC. This encodes CASSYSGDRQYNEQFF.

The J gene is TRBJ1-4, the V gene TRBV7-2; no clear D gene. V lost 5 bases, J lost 0 bases, and 10 bases lay in between. The CDR3 has 15 amino acids. CDR1 is SGHTA and CDR2 is FQGNSA in the germline V gene. The CDR3 loop reads CASSPVGATNEKLFF. Written as DNA, the CDR3 is TGTGCCAGCAGCCCGGTTGGTGCAACTAATGAAAAACTGTTTTTT. Together with reference TRBV7-2 and TRBJ1-4, the CDR3 gives the full variable domain: GAGVSQSPSNKVTEKGKDVELRCDPISGHTALYWYRQSLGQGLEFLIYFQGNSAPDKSGLPSDRFSAERTGGSVSTLTIQRTQQEDSAVYLCASSPVGATNEKLFFGSGTQLSVL.